This TCR beta chain was observed in a study of shared clonotypes between healthy human individuals. Overall study findings and caveats: In contrast to clonotypes shared by all four donors, non-shared clonotypes had lower generation probabilities. Among a handful of donors, roughly 5.5% of naive CD4 clonotypes were found in common.

About this clone itself: Antigen specificity is unknown.

The germline gives CDR1 MGHRA, CDR2 YSYEKL. V dropped 4 bases and J dropped 1; count of bases not matched to a gene: 7. The length of the CDR3 is 16 residues. Donors comprised only Caucasian adults living in Nashville, Tennessee. Profiled with immunoSEQ multiplex PCR; TCRdb holds only in-frame clones, not every one. This sample yields approximately 2.5 million clones, of which around 94% are seen a single time; around 0.14% belongs to the top ten. Sequencing input: naive CD4+ T cells sorted from blood. Specified subset: CD45RA+ positively selected. The TCR sequence derives from a man aged 18 to 30 in good health. The genes are TRBV4-1 and TRBJ1-3; 7 bases are shared with TRBD1. CDR3 DNA sequence: TGCGCCAGCAGCCGCCAGGGGGGGCAGTCTGGAAACACCATATATTTT. Amino acid sequence: CASSRQGGQSGNTIYF.